The clone carrying this T cell receptor beta chain was picked up a small number of times. Its antigen is as yet unknown. Produced via immunoSEQ multiplex PCR; TCRdb's table is partial and in-frame only. The table shows 80,000 to 100,000 clones, with around four fifths occurring only once. This sample is part of a study of a mutant IDH1 vaccine in newly diagnosed glioma. For the study at large: Of treated patients, roughly 62% were men and about 38% women, averaging about 40 years. Most patients had radiochemotherapy with temozolomide before enrollment; others had one alone.

Trimming left V 0 bases short and J 4 bases short, with 10 bases between. Germline CDR1 SGHRS, CDR2 YFSETQ. The CDR3 has 14 residues. Sample time point: baseline, week 1 (first vaccination visit). Treatment described: pre-vaccination baseline after standard-of-care therapy. Broader study findings: In around 93% of patients, immune responses induced by the vaccine occurred.

The specimen was PBMCs, collected from a glioma patient treated with radiotherapy, temozolomide or both. The TCR originated in a man aged 40-49 years with glioma. The rearrangement joins TRBV5-1 to TRBJ1-1; D possibly corresponds to TRBD1 (6 bases). The DNA for the CDR3 is TGCGCCAGCAGCTTGGAGCAGGGGTTCACTGAAGCTTTCTTT. Amino acids: CASSLEQGFTEAFF.